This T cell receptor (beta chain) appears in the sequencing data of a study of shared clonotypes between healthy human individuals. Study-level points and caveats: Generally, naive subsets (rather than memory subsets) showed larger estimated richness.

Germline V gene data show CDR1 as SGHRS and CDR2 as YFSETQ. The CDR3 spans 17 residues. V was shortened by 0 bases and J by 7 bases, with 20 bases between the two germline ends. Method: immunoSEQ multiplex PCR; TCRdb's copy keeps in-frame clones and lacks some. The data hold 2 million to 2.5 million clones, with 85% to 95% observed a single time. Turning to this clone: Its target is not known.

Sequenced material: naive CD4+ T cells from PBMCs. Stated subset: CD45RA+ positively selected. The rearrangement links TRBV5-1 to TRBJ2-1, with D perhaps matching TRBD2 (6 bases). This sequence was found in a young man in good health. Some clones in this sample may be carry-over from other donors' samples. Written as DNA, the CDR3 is TGCGCCAGCAGCTTGGGAGCGGTCTTACCTGCGGGGAATGAGCAGTTCTTC. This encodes CASSLGAVLPAGNEQFF.